This T cell receptor (beta chain) was documented in a study of identical twins. Findings of the study overall: Findings came from cross-sectional statistics, without long-term follow-up of donors. Invariant MAIT and iNKT cells are populations that could partly confound zero-insertion analyses. Carriage of fewer insertions was seen in abundant cord blood beta clonotypes, whereas memory repertoires showed none.

A universal primer site was created by template switching, with the cDNA bearing unique molecular identifiers. Each CDR3 protein is one row after TCRdb ran MiXCR on the 5' RACE reads. The sample has hundreds of thousands of distinct CDR3 sequences, around 15% seen once. This clonotype came up a few times. Its antigen is as yet unknown. The germline V gene encodes CDR1 DFQATT and CDR2 SNEGSKA (reference sequence). This CDR3 has 13 amino acids. Trimming removed 3 bases from V and 7 bases from J, with 16 bases in between. Sequencing input: memory (CD45RO+) T cells sorted from blood. V gene TRBV20-1 combines with J gene TRBJ2-7, with D uncertain. The TCR sequence derives from a woman under 30 in good health. This CDR3 is CSARTPSFREQYF. In DNA, the CDR3 is TGCAGTGCTAGGACACCCAGTTTTCGGGAGCAGTACTTC.